These T cell receptor beta chains were read from a single sample in a study of T cells in Graves' hyperthyroidism and ophthalmopathy. Using its own MiXCR run on the multiplex PCR reads, TCRdb lists one record per CDR3 protein. Of around 700,000 distinct CDR3 sequences in the sample, approximately 18% were seen once. Sequencing was carried out using blood. Receptors were obtained from a woman in her fifties or sixties with Graves' hyperthyroidism that later progressed to Graves' ophthalmopathy. Each CDR3 is given with its conserved first and last residue. The order of the fields is V gene, CDR3 protein.

v_call: TRBV7-9
cdr3_aa: CASSLTGRRANNEQFF

v_call: TRBV20-1
cdr3_aa: CSARAGQGDTEAFF

v_call: TRBV12-3/TRBV12-4
cdr3_aa: CASSFGRGTMNTEAFF

v_call: TRBV25-1
cdr3_aa: CATETSGGRTDTQYF

v_call: TRBV4-1
cdr3_aa: CASSQVSHRANYGYTF

v_call: TRBV9
cdr3_aa: CASSVTGTGADTQYF

v_call: TRBV11-3
cdr3_aa: CASSRDMLNTEAFF

v_call: TRBV6-2/TRBV6-3
cdr3_aa: CASSYLISGGAADTQYF

v_call: TRBV2
cdr3_aa: CASAIQGRLSSPLHF

v_call: TRBV9
cdr3_aa: CASSVDSTTETQYF

v_call: TRBV15
cdr3_aa: CATSKFPSPQHF

v_call: TRBV3-1
cdr3_aa: CASSQDTNEQFF

v_call: TRBV19
cdr3_aa: CASSIRGANEQYF

v_call: TRBV18
cdr3_aa: CASSPPGRTNYGYTF

v_call: TRBV3-1
cdr3_aa: CASSQDHGGRGYTF

v_call: TRBV19
cdr3_aa: CASSMGTGAGTDTQYF

v_call: TRBV6-5
cdr3_aa: CASSSTLRGINYGYTF

v_call: TRBV6-1
cdr3_aa: CASSGVQSSGNTIYF

v_call: TRBV18
cdr3_aa: CASSPQPSYEQYF

v_call: TRBV6-1
cdr3_aa: CASLLGQGVYEQYF

v_call: TRBV29-1
cdr3_aa: CSVGQATNEKLFF

v_call: TRBV5-4
cdr3_aa: CASSSPASGYTDTQYF

v_call: TRBV20-1
cdr3_aa: CSGLAGGTEQFF

v_call: TRBV7-8
cdr3_aa: CASSFNALGQGGRGYTF

v_call: TRBV5-6
cdr3_aa: CASRVRQGMTYEQYF

v_call: TRBV6-2/TRBV6-3
cdr3_aa: CASRGQSSYNEQFF

v_call: TRBV20-1
cdr3_aa: CSASGVSNQPQHF

v_call: TRBV7-2
cdr3_aa: CASSSTDRGLHEQYF

v_call: TRBV5-6
cdr3_aa: CASSFTGGDGYTF

v_call: TRBV27
cdr3_aa: CASIGHPSTDTQYF

v_call: TRBV20-1
cdr3_aa: CSARDRTGANVLTF

v_call: TRBV6-2/TRBV6-3
cdr3_aa: CASSRGGGDFTEAFF

v_call: TRBV19
cdr3_aa: CASSEGGEETQYF